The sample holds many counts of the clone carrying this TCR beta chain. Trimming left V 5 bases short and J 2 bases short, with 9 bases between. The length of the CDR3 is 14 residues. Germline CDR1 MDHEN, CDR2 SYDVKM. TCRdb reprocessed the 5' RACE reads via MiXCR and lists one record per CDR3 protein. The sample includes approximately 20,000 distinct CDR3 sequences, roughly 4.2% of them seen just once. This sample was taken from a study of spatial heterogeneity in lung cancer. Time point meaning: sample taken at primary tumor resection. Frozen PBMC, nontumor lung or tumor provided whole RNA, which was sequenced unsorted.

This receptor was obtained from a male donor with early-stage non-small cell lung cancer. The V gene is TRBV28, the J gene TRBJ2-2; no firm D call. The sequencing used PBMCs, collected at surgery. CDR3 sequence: CASSPLQNTGELFF. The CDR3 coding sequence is TGTGCCAGCAGTCCGTTACAAAACACCGGGGAGCTGTTTTTT.